This TCR beta chain was sequenced for a study of CD4+ T cells in melanoma. Whole-study findings and limits: A reported correlation linked neoantigen-specific CD4+ T cells to CD8+, macrophage and B cell function.

The germline gives CDR1 LNHDA, CDR2 SQIVND (reference sequence). Trimming pared 9 bases from V and 0 bases from J, leaving 17 bases between. The CDR3 covers 15 residues. Using immunoSEQ multiplex PCR, the repertoire was profiled, and TCRdb retains in-frame clones only, with some absent. The data hold around 55,000 clones, with 60% to 75% observed a single time. About this clone: The antigen remains undetermined.

The chain links TRBV19 to TRBJ2-5, with D tentatively TRBD1 or TRBD2 (7 bases each). This receptor was obtained from a human donor with melanoma. Sequencing was carried out using tumor tissue. DNA of the CDR3: TGTGCCAGCAGGGGGGGGCGCGTCCACCAAGAGACCCAGTACTTC. Its translation: CASRGGRVHQETQYF.